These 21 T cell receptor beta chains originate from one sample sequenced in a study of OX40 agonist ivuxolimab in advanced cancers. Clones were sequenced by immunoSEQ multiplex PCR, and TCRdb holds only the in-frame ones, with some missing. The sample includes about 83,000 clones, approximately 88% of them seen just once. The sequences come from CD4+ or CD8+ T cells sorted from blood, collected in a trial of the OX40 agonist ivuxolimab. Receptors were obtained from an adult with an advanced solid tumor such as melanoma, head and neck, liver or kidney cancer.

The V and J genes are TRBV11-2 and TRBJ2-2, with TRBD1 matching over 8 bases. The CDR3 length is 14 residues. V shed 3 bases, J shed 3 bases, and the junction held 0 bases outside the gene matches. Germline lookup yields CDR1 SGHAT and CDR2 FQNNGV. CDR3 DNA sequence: TGTGCCAGCAGCTTGGGACAGGACACCGGGGAGCTGTTTTTT. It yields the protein CASSLGQDTGELFF.

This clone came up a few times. The CDR3 loop reads CASRPGLNTEAFF. CDR3 nucleotides: TGCGCCAGCAGGCCAGGGTTGAACACTGAAGCTTTCTTT. The V and J genes are TRBV5-1 and TRBJ1-1, with a possible D match to TRBD1 (5 bases). CDR3 length: 13 amino acids. V was shortened by 5 bases and J by 0 bases, with 8 bases between the two germline ends. The germline gives CDR1 SGHRS, CDR2 YFSETQ.

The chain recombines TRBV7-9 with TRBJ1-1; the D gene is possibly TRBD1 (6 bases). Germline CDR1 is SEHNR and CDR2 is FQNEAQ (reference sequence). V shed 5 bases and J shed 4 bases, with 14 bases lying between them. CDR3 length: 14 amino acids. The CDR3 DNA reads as TGTGCCAGCAGCGCAGATACAGGGCTCACTGAAGCTTTCTTT. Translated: CASSADTGLTEAFF. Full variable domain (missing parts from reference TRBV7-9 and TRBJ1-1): DTGVSQNPRHKITKRGQNVTFRCDPISEHNRLYWYRQTLGQGPEFLTYFQNEAQLEKSRLLSDRFSAERPKGSFSTLEIQRTEQGDSAMYLCASSADTGLTEAFFGQGTRLTVV.

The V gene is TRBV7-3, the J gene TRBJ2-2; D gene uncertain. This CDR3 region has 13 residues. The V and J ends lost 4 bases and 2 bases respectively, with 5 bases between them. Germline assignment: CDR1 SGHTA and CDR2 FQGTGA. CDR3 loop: CASSWVNTGELFF. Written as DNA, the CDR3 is TGTGCCAGCAGCTGGGTCAACACCGGGGAGCTGTTTTTT.

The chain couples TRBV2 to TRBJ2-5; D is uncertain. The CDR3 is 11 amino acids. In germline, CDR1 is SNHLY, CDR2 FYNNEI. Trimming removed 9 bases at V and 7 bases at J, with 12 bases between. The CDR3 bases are TGTGCCAGATGCCCGGAAGGGACCCAGTACTTC. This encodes CARCPEGTQYF.

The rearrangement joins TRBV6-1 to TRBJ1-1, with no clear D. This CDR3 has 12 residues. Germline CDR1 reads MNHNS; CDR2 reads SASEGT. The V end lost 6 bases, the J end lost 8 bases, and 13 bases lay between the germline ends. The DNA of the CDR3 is TGTGCCAGCAGGGTGCCCCATCCCGAAGCTTTCTTT. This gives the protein CASRVPHPEAFF.

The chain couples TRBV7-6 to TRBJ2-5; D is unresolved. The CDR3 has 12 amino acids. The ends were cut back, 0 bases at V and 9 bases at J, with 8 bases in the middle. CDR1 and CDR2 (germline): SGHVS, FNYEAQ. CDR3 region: CASSLALQAQYF. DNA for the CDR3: TGTGCCAGCAGCTTAGCCCTCCAAGCCCAGTACTTC.

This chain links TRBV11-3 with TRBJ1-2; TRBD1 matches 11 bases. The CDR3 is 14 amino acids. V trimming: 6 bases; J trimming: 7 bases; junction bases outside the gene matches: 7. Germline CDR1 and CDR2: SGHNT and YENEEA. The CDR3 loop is CASSRGQGAVGYTF. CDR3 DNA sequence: TGTGCCAGCAGTAGAGGACAGGGGGCTGTTGGCTACACCTTC.

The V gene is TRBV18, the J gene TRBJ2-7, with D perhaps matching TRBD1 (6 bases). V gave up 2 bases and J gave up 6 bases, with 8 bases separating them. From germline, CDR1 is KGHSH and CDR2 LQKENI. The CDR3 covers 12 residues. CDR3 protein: CASSPTGLEQYF. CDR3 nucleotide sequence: TGTGCCAGCTCACCAACAGGGCTCGAGCAGTACTTC.

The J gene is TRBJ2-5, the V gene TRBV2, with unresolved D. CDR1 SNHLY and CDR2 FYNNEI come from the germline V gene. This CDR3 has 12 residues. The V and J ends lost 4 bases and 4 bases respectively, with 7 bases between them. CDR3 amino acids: CASSVKVETQYF. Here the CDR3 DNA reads TGTGCCAGCAGTGTTAAAGTAGAGACCCAGTACTTC.

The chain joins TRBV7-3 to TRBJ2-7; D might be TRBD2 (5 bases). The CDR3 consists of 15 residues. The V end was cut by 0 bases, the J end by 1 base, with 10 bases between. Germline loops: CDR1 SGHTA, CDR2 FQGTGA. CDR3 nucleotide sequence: TGTGCCAGCAGCTTAACCCCGGGGTCTTCCTACGAGCAGTACTTC. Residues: CASSLTPGSSYEQYF.

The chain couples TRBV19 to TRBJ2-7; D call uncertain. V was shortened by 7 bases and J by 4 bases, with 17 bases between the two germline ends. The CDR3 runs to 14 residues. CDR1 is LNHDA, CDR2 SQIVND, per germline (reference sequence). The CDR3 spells CASKGLEGPYEQYF. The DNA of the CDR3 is TGTGCCAGTAAGGGCCTAGAAGGGCCATACGAGCAGTACTTC. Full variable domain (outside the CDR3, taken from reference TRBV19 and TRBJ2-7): DGGITQSPKYLFRKEGQNVTLSCEQNLNHDAMYWYRQDPGQGLRLIYYSQIVNDFQKGDIAEGYSVSREKKESFPLTVTSAQKNPTAFYLCASKGLEGPYEQYFGPGTRLTVT.

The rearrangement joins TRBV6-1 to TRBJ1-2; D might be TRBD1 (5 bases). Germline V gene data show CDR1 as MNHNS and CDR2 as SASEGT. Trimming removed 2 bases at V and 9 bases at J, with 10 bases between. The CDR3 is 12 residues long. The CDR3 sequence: CASSEWTYRYTF. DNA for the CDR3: TGTGCCAGCAGTGAATGGACATACCGCTACACCTTC.

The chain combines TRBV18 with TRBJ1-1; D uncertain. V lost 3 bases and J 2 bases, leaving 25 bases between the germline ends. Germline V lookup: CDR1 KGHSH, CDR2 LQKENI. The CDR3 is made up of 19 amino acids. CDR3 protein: CASSPRDGVPPRINTEAFF. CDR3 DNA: TGTGCCAGCTCACCGAGGGATGGGGTACCCCCACGGATAAACACTGAAGCTTTCTTT.

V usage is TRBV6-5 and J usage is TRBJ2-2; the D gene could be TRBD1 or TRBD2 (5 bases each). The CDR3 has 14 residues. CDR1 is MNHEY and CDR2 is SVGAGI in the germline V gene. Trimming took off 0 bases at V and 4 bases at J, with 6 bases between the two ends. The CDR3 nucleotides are TGTGCCAGCAGTTACTCTGGGGGCACCGGGGAGCTGTTTTTT. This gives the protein CASSYSGGTGELFF.

The CDR3 DNA is TGTGCCAGCAGTTACGCAGGGACGGCCTTTTCCTACGAGCAGTACTTC. Translation gives CASSYAGTAFSYEQYF. The genes are TRBV6-5 and TRBJ2-7; the D call may be TRBD1 or TRBD2 (5 bases each). The germline V and J ends were trimmed by 2 bases and 1 base, with 15 bases remaining between them. Germline V gives CDR1 MNHEY, CDR2 SVGAGI. This CDR3 spans 16 amino acids.

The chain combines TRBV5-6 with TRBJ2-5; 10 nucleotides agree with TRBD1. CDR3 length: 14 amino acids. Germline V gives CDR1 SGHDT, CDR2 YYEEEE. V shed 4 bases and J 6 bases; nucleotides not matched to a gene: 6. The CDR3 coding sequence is TGTGCCAGCAGCGTGACAGGGGGCGCGAAGACCCAGTACTTC. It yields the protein CASSVTGGAKTQYF.

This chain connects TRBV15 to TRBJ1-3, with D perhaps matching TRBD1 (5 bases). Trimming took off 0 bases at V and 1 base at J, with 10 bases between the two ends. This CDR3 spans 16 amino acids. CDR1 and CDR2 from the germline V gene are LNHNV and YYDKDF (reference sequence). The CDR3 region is CATSRDRGKSGNTIYF. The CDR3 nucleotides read TGTGCCACCAGCAGAGATAGGGGAAAGTCTGGAAACACCATATATTTT.

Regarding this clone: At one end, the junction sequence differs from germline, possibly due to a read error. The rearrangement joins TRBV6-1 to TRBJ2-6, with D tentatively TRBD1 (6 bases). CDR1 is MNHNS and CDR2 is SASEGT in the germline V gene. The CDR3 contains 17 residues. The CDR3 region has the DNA TGTGCCAGCAGCGAAGCGACAGGTGGCTCTGGGGCCAACGTCCTGACTTTC. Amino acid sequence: CASSEATGGSGANVLTF.

CDR3 protein: CASSEGNEQFF. The CDR3 coding sequence is TGTGCCAGCAGCGAGGGTAATGAGCAGTTCTTC. The chain combines TRBV9 with TRBJ2-1; no clear D gene. The CDR3 has 11 amino acids. Germline loops: CDR1 SGDLS, CDR2 YYNGEE. V was clipped by 3 bases and J by 7 bases, with 5 bases between them.

The CDR3 DNA reads as TGTGCCAGCAGGCCGACAGGTAATCAGCCCCAGCATTTT. Protein sequence: CASRPTGNQPQHF. V and J are TRBV2 and TRBJ1-5; TRBD1 might be the D (6 bases). V lost 6 bases, J lost 4 bases, and 10 bases lay in between. Germline values: CDR1 SNHLY, CDR2 FYNNEI. The CDR3 spans 13 residues.